These T cell receptor beta chains were read from a single sample in a study of vaccination and CD4 T cells after COVID-19. Their antigen targets remain unknown. TCRdb reprocessed the PCR reads via MiXCR and lists one record per CDR3 protein. The sample lists around 20,000 distinct CDR3 sequences, 70% seen once, with approximately 9% in the top ten. The sequenced material came from CD4+ T cells from blood, cultured in vitro. These receptors originate from a human donor who had recovered from COVID-19. The CDR3 runs from the conserved cysteine through the conserved F or W. The D gene is left open where the match is weak. Some rows mark clone size as missing; the rest say once, few, many or name a class of expanded clone.

size,V,D,J,DNA,CDR3
NA,TRBV11-2,NA,TRBJ2-5,TGTGCCAGCAGCTTAGGAACCGAGACCCAGTACTTC,CASSLGTETQYF
NA,TRBV7-2,NA,TRBJ1-6,TGCGCCAGCAGCCAAGATCGTCCAGGGCACTCACCCCTCCACTTT,CASSQDRPGHSPLHF
NA,TRBV6-2/TRBV6-3,TRBD1,TRBJ1-1,TGTGCCAGCAGTTTTGGACAGGGGCCGGCTTTCTTT,CASSFGQGPAFF
NA,TRBV30,NA,TRBJ2-2,TGTGCCTGGAGTAAGAGGACCGGGGAGCTGTTTTTT,CAWSKRTGELFF
NA,TRBV7-6,TRBD1,TRBJ1-3,TGTGCCAGCAGTTTAAACGTAGGGGGCCGAGGAGGAAACACCATATATTTT,CASSLNVGGRGGNTIYF
NA,TRBV20-1,TRBD1,TRBJ1-5,TGCAGTGTCCTTGGGACAGGGCAACCCCAGCATTTT,CSVLGTGQPQHF
few,TRBV7-2,TRBD1,TRBJ1-2,TGTGCCAGCAGCCTTGACAGGGTTGCTGGCTACACCTTC,CASSLDRVAGYTF
NA,TRBV20-1,TRBD1,TRBJ1-4,TGCAGTGCTAGTCAGGGGACAGGCTGGGAAAAACTGTTTTTT,CSASQGTGWEKLFF
NA,TRBV6-1,NA,TRBJ1-2,TGTGCCAGCGGGACGAAAGGAGGGTACTATGGCTACACCTTC,CASGTKGGYYGYTF
NA,TRBV7-2,NA,TRBJ2-7,TGTGCCAGCAGCTTAGTCCAGGACGGAGCCTACGAGCAGTACTTC,CASSLVQDGAYEQYF
few,TRBV7-8,TRBD2,TRBJ2-5,TGTGCCAGCAGCCCCCGCTCTGACGGGAGGAGGGAGACCCAGTACTTC,CASSPRSDGRRETQYF
NA,TRBV2,TRBD1,TRBJ1-5,TGTGCCAGCAGAGTGGACAGGGATGGGTATCAGCCCCAGCATTTT,CASRVDRDGYQPQHF
medium-sized,TRBV7-8,TRBD1,TRBJ1-2,TGTGCCAGCAGATTAGGGTTAGGGACAGGGATCGGTGGCTACACCTTC,CASRLGLGTGIGGYTF
few,TRBV20-1,NA,TRBJ1-5,TGCAGTGCTAGAGGGCGACAGGACCAGCCCCAGCATTTT,CSARGRQDQPQHF